Presented here are 16 T cell receptor beta chains from one specimen sequenced in a study of blood T cells in healthy people across ages. PCR was performed a second time for about 6 to 11 cycles using a sample-barcoded 5' primer and a J-beta primer mix. Using its own MiXCR run on the 5' RACE reads, TCRdb lists one record per CDR3 protein. The sample holds roughly 1 million distinct CDR3 sequences, approximately 25% seen once. The same specimen was also included in a second study, on T cells of mothers and their children.

The sample comprised blood. Every receptor here comes from a girl aged 2 to 9 in good health.

This rearrangement joins TRBV5-1 to TRBJ1-4; D unclear. Germline assignment: CDR1 SGHRS and CDR2 YFSETQ. Trimming left V 4 bases short and J 0 bases short, with 7 bases between. CDR3 length equals 14 residues. CDR3 sequence reads: CASSRTSTNEKLFF. DNA for the CDR3: TGCGCCAGCAGCCGGACTTCAACTAATGAAAAACTGTTTTTT.

This clonotype was picked up a small number of times. The chain combines TRBV12-5 with TRBJ2-5; no firm D call. The CDR3 loop spans 13 amino acids. V was pared by 2 bases and J by 5 bases, with 9 bases between. CDR1 and CDR2 (germline): LGHNT, FRNRAP. The CDR3 reads CASGLRTAETQYF. The CDR3 DNA reads TGTGCTAGTGGTTTGAGGACCGCCGAGACCCAGTACTTC.

A few counts support this clonotype. This chain connects TRBV12-3 or TRBV12-4 to TRBJ2-4; D gene unclear. The CDR3 contains 15 residues. Trimming cost V 2 bases and J 0 bases, with 8 bases left between them. For the CDR3, the DNA is TGTGCCAGCAGTTTAAATCTCCTAGCCAAAAACATTCAGTACTTC. This gives the protein CASSLNLLAKNIQYF.

The rearrangement uses TRBV6-1 and TRBJ2-3; 9 bases are shared with TRBD1. V lost 0 bases, J lost 7 bases, and 5 bases stayed unmatched. In germline, CDR1 is MNHNS, CDR2 SASEGT. The CDR3 extends over 15 amino acids. The CDR3: CASSEALQGAHTQYF. CDR3 sequence (DNA): TGTGCCAGCAGTGAAGCGCTACAGGGGGCCCATACGCAGTATTTT.

V gene TRBV29-1 combines with J gene TRBJ1-4; D is ambiguous. Germline V CDR1 and CDR2: SQVTM, ANQGSEA. The CDR3 runs to 11 residues. The ends were cut back, 4 bases at V and 5 bases at J, with 5 bases in the middle. The CDR3 sequence: CSVAGNEKLFF. The CDR3 coding sequence is TGCAGCGTTGCCGGGAATGAAAAACTGTTTTTT.

In this sample, this clonotype turned up a few times. DNA of the CDR3: TGTGCCAGCAGCTTACTTGCAGGGGGGGATCGAGAGACCCAGTACTTC. This sequence encodes CASSLLAGGDRETQYF. The gene calls are TRBV7-8 and TRBJ2-5, with D perhaps matching TRBD1 or TRBD2 (7 bases each). The germline V and J ends were trimmed by 2 bases and 4 bases, with 17 bases remaining between them. This CDR3 has 16 amino acids. From germline, CDR1 is SGHVS and CDR2 FQNEAQ.

The gene calls are TRBV9 and TRBJ2-5; D might be TRBD1 or TRBD2, each matching 5 bases. V was shortened by 0 bases and J by 5 bases, with 17 bases between the two germline ends. This CDR3 contains 16 residues. Germline CDR1 and CDR2: SGDLS and YYNGEE. Here the CDR3 DNA reads TGTGCCAGCAGCGTAGGATCGCAGACGGGGCCCGAGACCCAGTACTTC. This translates into CASSVGSQTGPETQYF.

This clonotype was seen only a few times. The CDR3: CASSLAPTGKNTGELFF. The CDR3 DNA sequence: TGTGCCAGCAGTTTAGCCCCGACAGGAAAGAACACCGGGGAGCTGTTTTTT. The gene calls are TRBV12-3 or TRBV12-4 and TRBJ2-2, with D tentatively TRBD1 (6 bases). V lost 0 bases, J lost 1 base, and 12 bases lay in between. The CDR3 runs 17 residues.

The chain employs TRBV12-3 or TRBV12-4 and TRBJ1-1; D perhaps matches TRBD1 (5 bases). This CDR3 comprises 13 residues. Trimming removed 5 bases from V and 3 bases from J, with 10 bases in between. DNA of the CDR3: TGTGCCAGCAGTCCCGGGACTCACACTGAAGCTTTCTTT. Translated: CASSPGTHTEAFF.

This clonotype has a handful of counts. CDR3 bases: TGCGCCAGCAGCCAAGACTTAGCTATAAAGACCCAGTACTTC. Encoded protein: CASSQDLAIKTQYF. J is TRBJ2-5 and V is TRBV4-3, with D hard to call. The CDR3 has 14 amino acids. Germline values: CDR1 LGHNA, CDR2 YSLEER. V was trimmed by 0 bases and J by 6 bases, leaving 11 bases between them.

This clonotype was seen more than once but under ten times. The rearrangement links TRBV3-1 to TRBJ2-7; 8 bases fit TRBD1. V dropped 4 bases and J dropped 6; count of bases not matched to a gene: 5. Germline loops: CDR1 LGHDT, CDR2 YNNKEL (reference sequence). This CDR3 spans 13 amino acids. The CDR3 reads CASSLDRVAEQYF. The CDR3 nucleotides are TGTGCCAGCAGCCTGGACAGGGTCGCCGAGCAGTACTTC.

This clonotype was recorded at least ten times. The chain employs TRBV5-1 and TRBJ2-7; D could derive from TRBD1 or TRBD2 (6 bases each). The CDR3 is 15 residues long. V shed 7 bases and J shed 3 bases, with 20 bases lying between them. Germline V gives CDR1 SGHRS, CDR2 YFSETQ. The CDR3 is CASRSGAYKNYEQYF. CDR3 coding DNA: TGCGCCAGCCGCTCGGGGGCATACAAGAACTACGAGCAGTACTTC.

Only a few counts were recorded for this clonotype. This chain uses TRBV9 with TRBJ2-3, with D possibly TRBD1 on 6 matching bases. The V gene lost 0 bases and the J gene lost 6 bases, with 8 bases spanning the gap. CDR1 is SGDLS and CDR2 is YYNGEE in the germline V gene. This CDR3 contains 13 residues. DNA of the CDR3: TGTGCCAGCAGCGTAGACAGGGTTGATACGCAGTATTTT. Its protein is CASSVDRVDTQYF.

The chain employs TRBV5-6 and TRBJ2-5, with D possibly matching TRBD1 (6 bases). CDR3 length: 15 residues. Germline CDR1 is SGHDT and CDR2 is YYEEEE. V was shortened by 5 bases and J by 4 bases, with 18 bases between the two germline ends. Written as DNA, the CDR3 is TGTGCCAGCAGTACCCAACAGGGAGTGAGAGAGACCCAGTACTTC. It codes for CASSTQQGVRETQYF.

This clonotype was detected a few times. The genes are TRBV11-2 and TRBJ2-5; 9 bases fit TRBD2. Germline CDR1 and CDR2: SGHAT and FQNNGV. J was trimmed by 11 bases and V by 3 bases; bases with no gene match: 10. This CDR3 has 14 amino acids. CDR3 coding DNA: TGTGCCAGCAGCTTGATAGCGGGAGACGTCCAGCAGTACTTC. It specifies CASSLIAGDVQQYF.

This chain joins TRBV7-2 and TRBJ1-5; D unresolved. The CDR3 has 14 residues. Germline-derived CDR1 and CDR2 are SGHTA and FQGNSA. Trimming took 3 bases from V and 4 from J, leaving 10 bases between them. For the CDR3, the DNA is TGTGCCAGCAGCTTTATGGGGTCAAATCAGCCCCAGCATTTT. This encodes CASSFMGSNQPQHF. Together with reference TRBV7-2 and TRBJ1-5, the CDR3 gives the full variable domain: GAGVSQSPSNKVTEKGKDVELRCDPISGHTALYWYRQSLGQGLEFLIYFQGNSAPDKSGLPSDRFSAERTGGSVSTLTIQRTQQEDSAVYLCASSFMGSNQPQHFGDGTRLSIL.